The clone carrying this T cell receptor (beta chain) was detected only once. The data were obtained in a study of blood T cell repertoires in COVID-19. About the research overall: Sites across the United States, Italy and Spain contributed samples from acute and convalescent COVID-19. The cDNA or gDNA used as material had been derived from T cells, B-cell-depleted T cells, or PBMCs.

V was clipped by 10 bases and J by 5 bases; unmatched bases: 5. The CDR3 covers 12 residues. The germline gives CDR1 MNHEY, CDR2 SVGAGI. Measured with immunoSEQ multiplex PCR; TCRdb has only the in-frame clones, and not every one. This sample has about 100,000 clones; approximately 89% occur once, and the top ten carry roughly 10%. Material: peripheral blood. This receptor was taken from a woman under 40 with acute or convalescent COVID-19. The V gene is TRBV6-5, the J gene TRBJ1-5; 7 nucleotides align to TRBD1. The CDR3 is CATLGGYQPQHF. DNA of the CDR3: TGTGCCACCTTAGGGGGCTATCAGCCCCAGCATTTT.